The present T cell receptor beta chain was sequenced within a study of long-term antiretroviral therapy in people with HIV. Study-level information: There is a gap of about a decade between the earliest samples and the later 2015 immediate-ART recommendation. The study's findings and limits: HIV repertoires spanned narrower CDR3 length ranges than controls.

The authors ran the immunoSEQ assay, v3.0, at survey level. Only in-frame clones appear in the TCRdb table, and some are missing; sequencing was by immunoSEQ multiplex PCR. The table includes 35,000 to 45,000 clones, around 88% detected once. About this clone: What it binds is not known.

The V gene's germline CDR1 is LNHDA and CDR2 SQIVND (reference sequence). V was pared by 4 bases and J by 4 bases, with 13 bases between. The CDR3 runs 14 residues. This clonotype originated in a woman under 30 with HIV. The input for sequencing was unsorted PBMCs, taken just before starting antiretroviral therapy. The chain recombines TRBV19 with TRBJ1-1; D unclear. Here the CDR3 reads CASSTSSDGTEAFF. The CDR3, as DNA: TGTGCCAGTAGTACCTCTTCGGACGGCACTGAAGCTTTCTTT.